What follows are 21 T cell receptor beta chains derived from one specimen sequenced in a study of OX40 agonist ivuxolimab in advanced cancers. Method: immunoSEQ multiplex PCR; TCRdb's copy keeps in-frame clones and lacks some. The sample has tens of thousands of clones, roughly 88% seen once. The source was CD4+ or CD8+ T cells sorted from blood, collected in a trial of the OX40 agonist ivuxolimab. The receptors come from an adult with an advanced solid tumor such as melanoma, head and neck, liver or kidney cancer.

This clone was counted once. The chain carries TRBV6-5 and TRBJ1-1, with D uncertain. V gave up 10 bases and J gave up 5 bases, with 8 bases separating them. The germline V gene has CDR1 MNHEY and CDR2 SVGAGI. The CDR3 covers 10 residues. In DNA, the CDR3 is TGTGCCACCCGGGGAACTGAAGCTTTCTTT. Protein product: CATRGTEAFF.

The V and J genes are TRBV10-1 and TRBJ1-1, with D possibly TRBD1 on 6 matching bases. This CDR3 comprises 12 residues. Trimming cost V 6 bases and J 7 bases, with 12 bases left between them. CDR1 is WNHNN, CDR2 SYGVQD, per germline (reference sequence). The CDR3 sequence: CASSRGLGEAFF. In DNA, the CDR3 is TGCGCCAGCAGCAGGGGCCTTGGTGAAGCTTTCTTT.

This clone came up a few times. The V gene is TRBV6-5, the J gene TRBJ1-2; maybe TRBD1 (5 bases). The CDR3 extends over 14 amino acids. Germline V gene sequence: CDR1 MNHEY, CDR2 SVGAGI. V was cut by 2 bases and J by 1 base, with 8 bases left in between. CDR3: CASSYRQINYGYTF. In DNA form, the CDR3 reads TGTGCCAGCAGTTACAGACAGATTAACTATGGCTACACCTTC.

This clone occurred a few times. The chain links TRBV19 to TRBJ1-6; D call uncertain. The CDR3 sequence is 14 residues long. The germline V and J ends were trimmed by 9 bases and 7 bases, with 16 bases remaining between them. Germline V gene sequence: CDR1 LNHDA, CDR2 SQIVND (reference sequence). The CDR3 DNA is TGTGCCAGCCGAGGACTAACCGGCAATTCACCCCTCCACTTT. It is translated as CASRGLTGNSPLHF.

The V gene is TRBV2, the J gene TRBJ1-4; D gene ambiguous. The CDR3 is 14 amino acids. Trimming cost V 7 bases and J 3 bases, with 12 bases left between them. CDR1 and CDR2 (germline): SNHLY, FYNNEI. CDR3 DNA sequence: TGTGCCAGCACCGAGTGGGGATCTAATGAAAAACTGTTTTTT. Translated: CASTEWGSNEKLFF.

V and J are TRBV27 and TRBJ1-1; no reliable D call. The CDR3 length is 15 residues. Looked up from germline, CDR1 is MNHEY and CDR2 is SMNVEV (reference sequence). V lost 6 bases, J lost 0 bases, and 14 bases lay in between. This chain's CDR3 is CASSLYRVMNTEAFF. The CDR3 region has the DNA TGTGCCAGCAGCCTTTACAGAGTTATGAACACTGAAGCTTTCTTT.

This chain joins TRBV2 and TRBJ2-3; D may be TRBD1 (7 bases). Germline assignment: CDR1 SNHLY and CDR2 FYNNEI. V was clipped by 6 bases and J by 0 bases, with 16 bases between them. The CDR3 covers 16 residues. CDR3 residues: CASRGGQTSSTDTQYF. CDR3 DNA sequence: TGTGCCAGCAGGGGGGGACAGACGTCGAGCACAGATACGCAGTATTTT.

V and J are TRBV6-6 and TRBJ2-1, with TRBD2 as a possible D gene (6 bases). With 7 bases removed from V and 0 bases from J, the gap between germline ends came to 13 bases. Germline CDR1 is MNHNY and CDR2 is SVGAGI (reference sequence). The CDR3 is made up of 15 amino acids. The DNA for the CDR3 is TGTGCCAGCAAGCCGGTCGGGAGCTCCTACAATGAGCAGTTCTTC. Protein: CASKPVGSSYNEQFF.

The chain recombines TRBV18 with TRBJ2-1; unclear D gene. The CDR3 spans 16 residues. Looked up from germline, CDR1 is KGHSH and CDR2 is LQKENI. With 3 bases removed from V and 4 bases from J, the gap between germline ends came to 16 bases. CDR3 sequence: CASSPKASMRYNEQFF. The CDR3 DNA reads as TGTGCCAGCTCACCTAAGGCCTCGATGAGGTACAATGAGCAGTTCTTC.

The DNA for the CDR3 is TGTGCCACACGGGGAGGGTTCAGCACAGATACGCAGTATTTT. It specifies CATRGGFSTDTQYF. The V and J genes are TRBV6-5 and TRBJ2-3, with 7 bases matching TRBD2. With V trimmed by 10 bases and J by 0 bases, 7 bases remained unmatched. CDR3 length: 14 amino acids. Germline V gene data show CDR1 as MNHEY and CDR2 as SVGAGI.

DNA of the CDR3: TGTGCCAGCAGTCCCCGGGTGGGATCACCCCTCCACTTT. It yields the protein CASSPRVGSPLHF. The J gene is TRBJ1-6, the V gene TRBV27; no definite D call. CDR3 size: 13 residues. V lost 5 bases, J lost 10 bases, and 12 bases lay in between. The V gene's germline CDR1 is MNHEY and CDR2 SMNVEV (reference sequence).

This chain connects TRBV2 to TRBJ2-6, with D tentatively TRBD2 (7 bases). This CDR3 spans 18 amino acids. Germline V gene lookup returns CDR1 SNHLY and CDR2 FYNNEI. V shed 7 bases and J shed 3 bases, with 22 bases lying between them. Here the CDR3 DNA reads TGTGCCAGCAACACGCTTGGGGGGGGGCCTTATGGGGCCAACGTCCTGACTTTC. Translating it yields CASNTLGGGPYGANVLTF.

J is TRBJ1-4 and V is TRBV28, with 7 bases matching TRBD1. The length of the CDR3 is 15 residues. Germline-derived CDR1 and CDR2 are MDHEN and SYDVKM. With 6 bases clipped from V and 8 bases from J, the junction kept 12 bases outside the gene matches. The CDR3 loop is CASSVARQGREKLFF. In nucleotides, the CDR3 is TGTGCCAGCAGCGTAGCAAGACAGGGAAGGGAAAAACTGTTTTTT.

The rearrangement links TRBV5-6 to TRBJ1-1; D possibly corresponds to TRBD1 (5 bases). CDR1 and CDR2 (germline): SGHDT, YYEEEE. V shed 7 bases and J shed 1 base, with 11 bases lying between them. The CDR3 runs 13 residues. Here the CDR3 reads CASGKGTNTEAFF. The CDR3 DNA is TGTGCCAGCGGAAAAGGGACGAACACTGAAGCTTTCTTT.

This clone was observed a single time. The chain carries TRBV12-5 and TRBJ2-5, with a weak D call TRBD2 (6 bases). The V gene's germline CDR1 is LGHNT and CDR2 FRNRAP. Trimming pared 5 bases from V and 3 bases from J, leaving 13 bases between. This CDR3 has 14 residues. The CDR3 loop is CASGPRGVEETQYF. The CDR3 bases are TGTGCTAGTGGTCCGCGGGGAGTAGAAGAGACCCAGTACTTC.

This clone was observed a single time. Here the CDR3 reads CASRPPWEEVNEQFF. The CDR3 region has the DNA TGTGCCAGCAGACCGCCCTGGGAGGAAGTTAATGAGCAGTTCTTC. The chain employs TRBV6-6 and TRBJ2-1, with D maybe TRBD2 (6 bases). CDR3 length: 15 residues. The germline V gene encodes CDR1 MNHNY and CDR2 SVGAGI (reference sequence). The germline V and J ends were trimmed by 6 bases and 7 bases, with 19 bases remaining between them.

The chain is built from TRBV6-1 and TRBJ2-7; 7 nucleotides agree with TRBD1. Trimming removed 7 bases from V and 5 bases from J; junction bases left unmatched: 8. Germline lookup yields CDR1 MNHNS and CDR2 SASEGT. This CDR3 contains 13 residues. CDR3 sequence reads: CASKPGQTNEQYF. The CDR3 region has the DNA TGTGCCAGCAAGCCGGGACAGACCAACGAGCAGTACTTC.

The chain combines TRBV19 with TRBJ1-5; 8 bases are a match to TRBD1. V lost 2 bases, J lost 0 bases, and 9 bases stayed unmatched. CDR1 is LNHDA and CDR2 is SQIVND in the germline V gene (reference sequence). This CDR3 is 18 amino acids long. Here the CDR3 reads CASSIWGQADYSNQPQHF. CDR3 coding DNA: TGTGCCAGTAGTATATGGGGACAGGCTGATTATAGCAATCAGCCCCAGCATTTT.

The DNA for the CDR3 is TGTGCCAGTGCCGGGACAGGGTCCACTGAAGCTTTCTTT. Amino acids: CASAGTGSTEAFF. The V and J genes are TRBV19 and TRBJ1-1; TRBD1 agrees at 9 bases. Germline V gives CDR1 LNHDA, CDR2 SQIVND (reference sequence). The CDR3 sequence is 13 residues long. V trimming: 8 bases; J trimming: 4 bases; junction bases outside the gene matches: 5.

This chain joins TRBV19 and TRBJ1-1, with D possibly being TRBD1 (6 bases). The germline gives CDR1 LNHDA, CDR2 SQIVND (reference sequence). This CDR3 contains 14 residues. Trimming took 8 bases from V and 6 from J, leaving 19 bases between them. CDR3 DNA sequence: TGTGCCAGTGCGAGGGGGGCCAATCCCTCTGAAGCTTTCTTT. Its translation is CASARGANPSEAFF.

The chain carries TRBV21-1 and TRBJ1-2; TRBD1, the D gene given by the table, was not confirmed from the DNA. TRBV21-1 is a known pseudogene. This CDR3 is 14 amino acids long. In nucleotides, the CDR3 is TGTGCCAGCAGCAAAACCCCGACAGGGGAAGGCTACACCTTC. Its translation: CASSKTPTGEGYTF.